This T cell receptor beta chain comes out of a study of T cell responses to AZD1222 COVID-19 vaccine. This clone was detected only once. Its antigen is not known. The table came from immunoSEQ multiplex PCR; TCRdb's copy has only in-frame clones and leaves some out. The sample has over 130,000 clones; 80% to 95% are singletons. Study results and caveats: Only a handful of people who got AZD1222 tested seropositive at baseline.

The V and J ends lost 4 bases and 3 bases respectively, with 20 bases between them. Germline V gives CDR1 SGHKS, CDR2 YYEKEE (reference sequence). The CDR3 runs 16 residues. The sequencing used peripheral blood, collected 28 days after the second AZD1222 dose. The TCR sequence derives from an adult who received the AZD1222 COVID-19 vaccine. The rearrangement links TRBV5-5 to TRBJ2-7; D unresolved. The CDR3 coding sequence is TGTGCCAGCAGCCCCGGCGGTTCTACGATTGGCTACGAGCAGTACTTC. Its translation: CASSPGGSTIGYEQYF. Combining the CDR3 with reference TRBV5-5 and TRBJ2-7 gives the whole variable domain DAGVTQSPTHLIKTRGQQVTLRCSPISGHKSVSWYQQVLGQGPQFIFQYYEKEERGRGNFPDRFSARQFPNYSSELNVNALLLGDSALYLCASSPGGSTIGYEQYFGPGTRLTVT.